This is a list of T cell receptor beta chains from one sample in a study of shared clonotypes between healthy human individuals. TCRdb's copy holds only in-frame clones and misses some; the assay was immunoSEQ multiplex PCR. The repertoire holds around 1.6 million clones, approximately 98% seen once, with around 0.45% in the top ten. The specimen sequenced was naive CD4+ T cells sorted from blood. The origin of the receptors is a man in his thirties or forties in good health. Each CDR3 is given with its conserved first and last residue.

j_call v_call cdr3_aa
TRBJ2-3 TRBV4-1 CASSTTVQGGADTQYF
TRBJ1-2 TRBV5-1 CASSLGQGNYGYTF
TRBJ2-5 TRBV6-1 CASREGQGFLETQYF
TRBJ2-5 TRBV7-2 CASTPPRLAGGTQYF
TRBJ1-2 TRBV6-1 CASSIQGAQGYTF
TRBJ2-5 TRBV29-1 CSVVLAGGVQYF
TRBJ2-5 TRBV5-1 CASSRGASQETQYF
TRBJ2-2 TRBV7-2 CASSLTPHTGTGELFF
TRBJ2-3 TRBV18 CASSPRTGDSDTQYF
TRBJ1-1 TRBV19 CASSNQGMNTEAFF
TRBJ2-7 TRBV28 CASSFGLGYEQYF
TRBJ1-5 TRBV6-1 CASSEQGRQPQHF
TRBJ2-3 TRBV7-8 CASSSYRGADTQYF
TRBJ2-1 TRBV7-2 CASSLIEGLANSYNEQFF
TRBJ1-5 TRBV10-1 CASSVGNQPQHF